A single TCR beta chain is shown here with its context. What it recognizes is unknown. Germline V gene lookup returns CDR1 GTSNPN and CDR2 SVGIG (reference sequence). The ends were cut back, 0 bases at V and 1 base at J, with 13 bases in the middle. The CDR3 has 16 amino acids. This entry comes from a study of CD8+ T cells in alopecia areata. RNA, once extracted, was reverse transcribed into cDNA for use as the sequencing template. Method: immunoSEQ multiplex PCR; TCRdb's copy keeps in-frame clones and lacks some. The sample records 150,000 to 200,000 clones, around 60% being singletons. The study's findings and limits: Possibly because of HLA-related factors, TCR sharing was less clear across patients than in mice. Scalp samples also yield sequences of resident alphabeta T cells from normal skin.

It was from PBMCs that CD4+ and CD8+ T cells were sorted. The rearrangement uses TRBV30 and TRBJ1-3; TRBD1 might be the D (5 bases). The sequencing here drew on CD4+ T cells sorted from blood, taken at week 0. The source of this sequence is a human donor with alopecia areata. The CDR3 sequence is CAWSVTSRGSGNTIYF. CDR3 nucleotides: TGTGCCTGGAGTGTAACTTCTAGGGGTTCTGGAAACACCATATATTTT.